These 19 T cell receptor beta chains originate from one sample sequenced in a study of OX40 agonist ivuxolimab in advanced cancers. The method was immunoSEQ multiplex PCR; TCRdb's version includes in-frame clones alone and lacks a portion of them. The profile shows almost 85,000 clones, roughly 84% of them singletons. This material consisted of CD4+ or CD8+ T cells sorted from blood, taken in a trial of the OX40 agonist ivuxolimab. The receptors derive from an adult with an advanced solid tumor such as melanoma, head and neck, liver or kidney cancer.

CDR3: CAWQGQENQPQHF. The CDR3 bases are TGTGCCTGGCAAGGACAGGAGAATCAGCCCCAGCATTTT. The genes are TRBV30 and TRBJ1-5; the match to TRBD1 covers 7 bases. This CDR3 is built from 13 residues. CDR1 and CDR2 (germline): GTSNPN, SVGIG (reference sequence). The junction had 5 bases not matched to a gene; V was cut back by 5 bases and J by 4 bases.

This clone was seen just once. V gene TRBV5-4 combines with J gene TRBJ1-1, with D hard to call. Trimming took off 2 bases at V and 0 bases at J, with 5 bases between the two ends. Germline lookup yields CDR1 SGHNT and CDR2 YYREEE (reference sequence). The CDR3 has 13 amino acids. For the CDR3, the DNA is TGTGCCAGCAGCTTAGGGATGAACACTGAAGCTTTCTTT. Translation: CASSLGMNTEAFF. Supplemented by reference TRBV5-4 and TRBJ1-1, the full variable domain reads ETGVTQSPTHLIKTRGQQVTLRCSSQSGHNTVSWYQQALGQGPQFIFQYYREEENGRGNFPPRFSGLQFPNYSSELNVNALELDDSALYLCASSLGMNTEAFFGQGTRLTVV.

The rearrangement links TRBV27 to TRBJ2-2, with 7 bases aligning to TRBD2. Per germline, CDR1 MNHEY and CDR2 SMNVEV (reference sequence). This CDR3 is 16 amino acids long. J gave up 3 bases and V 3 bases, and 7 bases lay outside the gene matches. This CDR3 reads CASSLVGGGDTGELFF. DNA for the CDR3: TGTGCCAGCAGTTTGGTGGGGGGAGGGGACACCGGGGAGCTGTTTTTT.

This clone was seen a few times. This chain connects TRBV6-6 to TRBJ1-1; D perhaps matches TRBD1 (5 bases). Trimming removed 2 bases from V and 6 bases from J, with 7 bases in between. CDR3 size: 12 residues. CDR1 is MNHNY, CDR2 SVGAGI, per germline (reference sequence). The CDR3: CASSYGAPEAFF. CDR3 coding DNA: TGTGCCAGCAGTTACGGGGCCCCTGAAGCTTTCTTT.

This rearrangement joins TRBV4-2 to TRBJ1-4; TRBD1 is a possible D gene (6 bases). Trimming left V 4 bases short and J 2 bases short, with 20 bases between. The CDR3 runs to 18 residues. Germline V gene data show CDR1 as LGHNA and CDR2 as YNFKEQ. The CDR3 DNA reads as TGTGCCAGCAGCCGAAAACTTCGAGGGGGTGAGACTAATGAAAAACTGTTTTTT. Translated, it gives CASSRKLRGGETNEKLFF.

This rearrangement joins TRBV5-4 to TRBJ2-7; D ambiguous. The CDR3 is made up of 12 amino acids. CDR1 is SGHNT, CDR2 YYREEE, per germline (reference sequence). V lost 2 bases and J lost 6, with 9 bases in between. CDR3 sequence reads: CASSFFNREQYF. The CDR3, as DNA: TGTGCCAGCAGCTTTTTTAATCGCGAGCAGTACTTC.

The chain employs TRBV5-6 and TRBJ1-6; D is unclear. Trimming left V 4 bases short and J 9 bases short, with 17 bases between. Germline V gene lookup returns CDR1 SGHDT and CDR2 YYEEEE. This CDR3 region has 15 residues. CDR3 protein: CASSPDGGYASPLHF. In nucleotides, the CDR3 is TGTGCCAGCAGCCCGGATGGAGGGTACGCTTCACCCCTCCACTTT.

The rearrangement links TRBV15 to TRBJ1-2; D is ambiguous. With 9 bases removed from V and 4 bases from J, the gap between germline ends came to 12 bases. Per the germline V gene, CDR1 is LNHNV and CDR2 is YYDKDF (reference sequence). This CDR3 region has 12 residues. For the CDR3, the DNA is TGTGCCACTCTGAACAGTGTCTATGGCTACACCTTC. Its protein is CATLNSVYGYTF.

The rearrangement joins TRBV5-5 to TRBJ1-1; D may be TRBD1 (5 bases). Trimming pared 4 bases from V and 4 bases from J, leaving 11 bases between. Germline CDR1 and CDR2: SGHKS and YYEKEE (reference sequence). The CDR3 extends over 13 amino acids. In DNA, the CDR3 is TGTGCCAGCAGCCTTGACAGCCTCACTGAAGCTTTCTTT. It yields the protein CASSLDSLTEAFF.

The chain has TRBV5-5 and TRBJ2-7; possible D gene TRBD1, 5 bases. CDR3 size: 15 residues. CDR1 is SGHKS, CDR2 YYEKEE, per germline (reference sequence). V lost 2 bases to trimming and J lost 5 bases, with 17 bases between them. The CDR3 reads CASSLGAATADEQYF. The CDR3 DNA is TGTGCCAGCAGCTTAGGGGCTGCTACGGCGGACGAGCAGTACTTC.

V gene TRBV5-6 combines with J gene TRBJ2-6, with D possibly being TRBD1 (5 bases). The V gene lost 0 bases and the J gene lost 0 bases, with 13 bases spanning the gap. CDR3 length equals 18 residues. Germline assignment: CDR1 SGHDT and CDR2 YYEEEE. The CDR3 nucleotides are TGTGCCAGCAGCTTGGTAGGGGTCGGTCACTCTGGGGCCAACGTCCTGACTTTC. Its translation is CASSLVGVGHSGANVLTF. The variable domain in full, completed from reference TRBV5-6 and TRBJ2-6, reads DAGVTQSPTHLIKTRGQQVTLRCSPKSGHDTVSWYQQALGQGPQFIFQYYEEEERQRGNFPDRFSGHQFPNYSSELNVNALLLGDSALYLCASSLVGVGHSGANVLTFGAGSRLTVL.

This chain joins TRBV7-9 and TRBJ2-3, with TRBD1 matching 8 bases. The CDR3 has 15 amino acids. The V gene's germline CDR1 is SEHNR and CDR2 FQNEAQ (reference sequence). The V segment lost 5 bases and the J segment 3 bases; nucleotides outside the gene matches: 7. The CDR3 reads CASSLGTGITDTQYF. For the CDR3, the DNA is TGTGCCAGCAGCCTCGGGACAGGCATAACAGATACGCAGTATTTT. Based on the CDR3 plus reference TRBV7-9 and TRBJ2-3, the full variable domain is DTGVSQNPRHKITKRGQNVTFRCDPISEHNRLYWYRQTLGQGPEFLTYFQNEAQLEKSRLLSDRFSAERPKGSFSTLEIQRTEQGDSAMYLCASSLGTGITDTQYFGPGTRLTVL.

The genes are TRBV7-9 and TRBJ2-2; 10 positions agree with TRBD1. Germline loops: CDR1 SEHNR, CDR2 FQNEAQ (reference sequence). The ends lost 5 bases at V and 4 bases at J; junction bases unmatched: 4. The CDR3 contains 15 residues. The CDR3 sequence: CASSPGQGSTGELFF. The CDR3, as DNA: TGTGCCAGCAGCCCGGGACAGGGGAGCACCGGGGAGCTGTTTTTT.

A note on this clone: One junction end does not reproduce the germline sequence, and a read error may be involved. The genes are TRBV7-9 and TRBJ2-7, with TRBD2 identical over 9 bases. This CDR3 is 13 amino acids long. Per germline, CDR1 SEHNR and CDR2 FQNEAQ (reference sequence). The CDR3, as DNA: TGTGCCAGCAGCATAGCGGGGGCTTCCGAGCAGTACTTC. Protein sequence: CASSIAGASEQYF.

As for this clone: This specimen includes other DNA sequences encoding the same CDR3. V is TRBV7-9 and J is TRBJ1-1, with unresolved D. Per the germline V gene, CDR1 is SEHNR and CDR2 is FQNEAQ (reference sequence). V was trimmed by 5 bases and J by 2 bases, leaving 3 bases between them. The CDR3 contains 11 residues. DNA for the CDR3: TGTGCCAGCAGCCTCAACACTGAAGCTTTCTTT. The encoded protein is CASSLNTEAFF.

The chain links TRBV7-9 to TRBJ2-7; 8 bases are shared with TRBD1. Germline-derived CDR1 and CDR2 are SEHNR and FQNEAQ (reference sequence). The CDR3 totals 15 residues. Trimming took 5 bases from V and 3 from J; bases not matched to a gene: 9. The CDR3 coding sequence is TGTGCCAGCAGCATAGGACAGGGCGGACGCTACGAGCAGTACTTC. This encodes CASSIGQGGRYEQYF.

Notes on this clone: The junction departs from germline at one end; a sequencing error may be responsible. For the CDR3, the DNA is TGCGCCAGCAGTTTGGGACTAGCGGGAGCGGTTCTTGGTGAGACCCAGTACTTC. Its protein is CASSLGLAGAVLGETQYF. This chain links TRBV5-1 with TRBJ2-5, with 14 bases lining up with TRBD2. The CDR3 is 18 amino acids. Germline V lookup: CDR1 SGHRS, CDR2 YFSETQ.

In regard to this clone: The same CDR3 also results from other DNA sequences found in this sample. The chain uses TRBV18 and TRBJ2-7; D is unclear. Germline loops: CDR1 KGHSH, CDR2 LQKENI. With 3 bases removed from V and 2 bases from J, the gap between germline ends came to 5 bases. The CDR3 extends over 12 amino acids. The CDR3 DNA sequence: TGTGCCAGCTCACCTGGTACCTACGAGCAGTACTTC. As protein: CASSPGTYEQYF.

This clone was seen just once. DNA for the CDR3: TGTGCCAGCAGTTTAAGGCCAGGGGTGGCTTTCCAAGAGACCCAGTACTTC. It specifies CASSLRPGVAFQETQYF. This chain uses TRBV27 with TRBJ2-5, with TRBD1 as a possible D gene (6 bases). The CDR3 is made up of 17 amino acids. Germline assignment: CDR1 MNHEY and CDR2 SMNVEV (reference sequence). The V and J ends lost 2 bases and 1 base respectively, with 17 bases between them.